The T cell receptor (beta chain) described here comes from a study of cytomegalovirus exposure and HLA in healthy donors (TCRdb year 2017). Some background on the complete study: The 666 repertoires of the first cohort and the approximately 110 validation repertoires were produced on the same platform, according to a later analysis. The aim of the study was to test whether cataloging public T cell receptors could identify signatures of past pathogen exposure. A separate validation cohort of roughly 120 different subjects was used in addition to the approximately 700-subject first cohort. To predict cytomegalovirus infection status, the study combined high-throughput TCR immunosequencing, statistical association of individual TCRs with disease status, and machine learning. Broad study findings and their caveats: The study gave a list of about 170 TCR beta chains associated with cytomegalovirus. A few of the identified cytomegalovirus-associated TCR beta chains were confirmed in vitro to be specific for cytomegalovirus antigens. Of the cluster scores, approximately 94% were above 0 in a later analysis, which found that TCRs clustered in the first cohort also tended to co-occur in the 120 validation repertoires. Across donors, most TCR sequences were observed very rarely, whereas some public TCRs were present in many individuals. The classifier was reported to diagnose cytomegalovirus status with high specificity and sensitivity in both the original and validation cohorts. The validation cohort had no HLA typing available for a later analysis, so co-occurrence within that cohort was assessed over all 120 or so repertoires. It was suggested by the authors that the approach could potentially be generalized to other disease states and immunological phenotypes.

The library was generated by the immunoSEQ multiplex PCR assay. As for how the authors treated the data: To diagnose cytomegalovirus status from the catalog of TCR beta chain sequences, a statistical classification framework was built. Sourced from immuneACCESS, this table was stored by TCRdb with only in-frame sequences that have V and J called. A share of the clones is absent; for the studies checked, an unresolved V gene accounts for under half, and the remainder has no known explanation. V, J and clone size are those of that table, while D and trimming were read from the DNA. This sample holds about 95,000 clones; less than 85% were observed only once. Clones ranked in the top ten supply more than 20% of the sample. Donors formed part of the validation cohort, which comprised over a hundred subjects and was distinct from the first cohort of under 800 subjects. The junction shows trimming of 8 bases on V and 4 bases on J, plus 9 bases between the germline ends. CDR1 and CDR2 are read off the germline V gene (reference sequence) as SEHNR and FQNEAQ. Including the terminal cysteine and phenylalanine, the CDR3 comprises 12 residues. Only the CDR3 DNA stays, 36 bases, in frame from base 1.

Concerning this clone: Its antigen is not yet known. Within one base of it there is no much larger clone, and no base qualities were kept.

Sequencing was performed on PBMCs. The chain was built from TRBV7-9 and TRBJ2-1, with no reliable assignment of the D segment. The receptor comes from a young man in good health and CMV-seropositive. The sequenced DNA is TGTGCCAGCCTTCACATATACAATGAGCAGTTCTTC. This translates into CASLHIYNEQFF.